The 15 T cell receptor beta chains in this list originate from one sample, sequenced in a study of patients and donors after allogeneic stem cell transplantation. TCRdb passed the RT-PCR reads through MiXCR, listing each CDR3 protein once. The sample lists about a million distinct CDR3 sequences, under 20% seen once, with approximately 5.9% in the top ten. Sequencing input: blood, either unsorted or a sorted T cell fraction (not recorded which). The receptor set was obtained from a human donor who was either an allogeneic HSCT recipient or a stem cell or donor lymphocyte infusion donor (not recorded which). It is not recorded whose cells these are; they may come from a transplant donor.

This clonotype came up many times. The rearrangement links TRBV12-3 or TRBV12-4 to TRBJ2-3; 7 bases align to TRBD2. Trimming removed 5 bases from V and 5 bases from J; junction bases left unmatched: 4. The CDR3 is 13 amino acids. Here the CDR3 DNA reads TGTGCCAGCAGTCCTAGCGGTCGAGATACGCAGTATTTT. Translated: CASSPSGRDTQYF.

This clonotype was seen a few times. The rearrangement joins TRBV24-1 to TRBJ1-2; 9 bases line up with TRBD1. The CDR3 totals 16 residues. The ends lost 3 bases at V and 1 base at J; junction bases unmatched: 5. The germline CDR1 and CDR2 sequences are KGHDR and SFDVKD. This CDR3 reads CATSDNTGGYNYGYTF. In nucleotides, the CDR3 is TGTGCCACCAGTGATAACACAGGGGGCTATAACTATGGCTACACCTTC.

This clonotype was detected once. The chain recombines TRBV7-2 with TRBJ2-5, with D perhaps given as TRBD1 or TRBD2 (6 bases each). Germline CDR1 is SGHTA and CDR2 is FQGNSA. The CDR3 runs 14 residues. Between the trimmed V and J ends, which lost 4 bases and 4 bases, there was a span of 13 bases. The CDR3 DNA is TGTGCCAGCAGCTCTGGGGGGCCCCCAGAGACCCAGTACTTC. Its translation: CASSSGGPPETQYF. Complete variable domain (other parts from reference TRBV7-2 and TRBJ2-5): GAGVSQSPSNKVTEKGKDVELRCDPISGHTALYWYRQSLGQGLEFLIYFQGNSAPDKSGLPSDRFSAERTGGSVSTLTIQRTQQEDSAVYLCASSSGGPPETQYFGPGTRLLVL.

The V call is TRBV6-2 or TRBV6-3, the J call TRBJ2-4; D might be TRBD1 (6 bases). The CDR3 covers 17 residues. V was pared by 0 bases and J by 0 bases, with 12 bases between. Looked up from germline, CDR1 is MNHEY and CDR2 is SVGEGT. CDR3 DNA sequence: TGTGCCAGCAGTTACTCTTCCGGACAGTCAGCCAAAAACATTCAGTACTTC. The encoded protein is CASSYSSGQSAKNIQYF.

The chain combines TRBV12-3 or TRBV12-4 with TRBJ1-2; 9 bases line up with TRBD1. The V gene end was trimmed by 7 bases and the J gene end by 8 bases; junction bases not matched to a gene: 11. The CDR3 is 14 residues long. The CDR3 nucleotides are TGTGCCAGCACCTCGGGACAGGGTGAACCAGGCTACACCTTC. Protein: CASTSGQGEPGYTF.

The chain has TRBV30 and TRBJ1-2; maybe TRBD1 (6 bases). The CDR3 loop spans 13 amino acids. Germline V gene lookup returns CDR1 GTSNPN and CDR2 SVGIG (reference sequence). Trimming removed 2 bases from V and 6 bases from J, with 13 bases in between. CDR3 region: CAWSWGPGDGYTF. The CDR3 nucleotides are TGTGCCTGGAGTTGGGGGCCGGGGGATGGCTACACCTTC.

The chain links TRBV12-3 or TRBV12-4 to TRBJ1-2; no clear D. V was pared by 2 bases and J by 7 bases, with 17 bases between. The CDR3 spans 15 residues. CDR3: CASSLSSGPLRGYTF. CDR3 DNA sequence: TGTGCCAGCAGTTTATCGTCTGGGCCCCTCCGTGGCTACACCTTC.

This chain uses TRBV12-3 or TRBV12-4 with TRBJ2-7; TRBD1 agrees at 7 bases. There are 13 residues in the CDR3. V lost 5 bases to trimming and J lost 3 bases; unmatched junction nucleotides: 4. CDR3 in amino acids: CASSGDSLYEQYF. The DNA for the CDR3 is TGTGCCAGCAGTGGGGACAGCCTCTACGAGCAGTACTTC.

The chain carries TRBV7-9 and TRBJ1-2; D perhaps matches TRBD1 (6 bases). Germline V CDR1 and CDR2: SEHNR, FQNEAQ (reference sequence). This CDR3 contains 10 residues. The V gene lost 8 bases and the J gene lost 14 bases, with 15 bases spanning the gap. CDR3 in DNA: TGTGCCAGCCCTCTGGGGGGCAAAACCTTC. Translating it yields CASPLGGKTF.

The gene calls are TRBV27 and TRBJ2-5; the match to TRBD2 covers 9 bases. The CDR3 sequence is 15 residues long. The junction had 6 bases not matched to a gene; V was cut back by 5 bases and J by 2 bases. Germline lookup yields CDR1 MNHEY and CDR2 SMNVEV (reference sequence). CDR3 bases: TGTGCCAGCAGTCCATCAGCGGGGGGTCAAGAGACCCAGTACTTC. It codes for CASSPSAGGQETQYF.

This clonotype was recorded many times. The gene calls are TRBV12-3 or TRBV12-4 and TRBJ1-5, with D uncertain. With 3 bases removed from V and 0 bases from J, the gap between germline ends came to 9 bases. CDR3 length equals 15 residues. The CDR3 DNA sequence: TGTGCCAGCAGTTTCGCGGGGTATAGCAATCAGCCCCAGCATTTT. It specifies CASSFAGYSNQPQHF.

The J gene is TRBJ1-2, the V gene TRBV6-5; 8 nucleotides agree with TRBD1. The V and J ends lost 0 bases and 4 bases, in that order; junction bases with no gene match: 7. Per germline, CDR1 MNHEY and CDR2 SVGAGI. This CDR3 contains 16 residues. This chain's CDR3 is CASSYSGTGGIYGYTF. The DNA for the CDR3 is TGTGCCAGCAGTTACTCCGGGACAGGAGGAATCTATGGCTACACCTTC.

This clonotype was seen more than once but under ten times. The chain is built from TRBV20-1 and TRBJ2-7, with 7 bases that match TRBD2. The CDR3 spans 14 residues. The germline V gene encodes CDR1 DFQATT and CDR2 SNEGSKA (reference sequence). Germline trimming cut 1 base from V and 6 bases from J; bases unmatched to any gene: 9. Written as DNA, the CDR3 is TGCAGTGCTAGAGCACCTGGGAGGGCACTCGAGCAGTACTTC. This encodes CSARAPGRALEQYF.

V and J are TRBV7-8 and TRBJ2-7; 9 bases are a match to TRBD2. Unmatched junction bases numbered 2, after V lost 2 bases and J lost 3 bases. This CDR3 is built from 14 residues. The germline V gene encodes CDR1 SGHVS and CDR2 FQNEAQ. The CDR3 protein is CASSLILAGYEQYF. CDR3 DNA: TGTGCCAGCAGCTTAATACTAGCGGGCTACGAGCAGTACTTC.

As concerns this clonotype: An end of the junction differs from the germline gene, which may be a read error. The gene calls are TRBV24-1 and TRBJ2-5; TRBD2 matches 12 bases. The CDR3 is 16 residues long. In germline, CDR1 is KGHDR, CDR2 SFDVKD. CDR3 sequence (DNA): TGTGCCACCAGTGACCCTCTAGCGGGAGGGCCGGAGACTCAGTACTTC. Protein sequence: CATSDPLAGGPETQYF.